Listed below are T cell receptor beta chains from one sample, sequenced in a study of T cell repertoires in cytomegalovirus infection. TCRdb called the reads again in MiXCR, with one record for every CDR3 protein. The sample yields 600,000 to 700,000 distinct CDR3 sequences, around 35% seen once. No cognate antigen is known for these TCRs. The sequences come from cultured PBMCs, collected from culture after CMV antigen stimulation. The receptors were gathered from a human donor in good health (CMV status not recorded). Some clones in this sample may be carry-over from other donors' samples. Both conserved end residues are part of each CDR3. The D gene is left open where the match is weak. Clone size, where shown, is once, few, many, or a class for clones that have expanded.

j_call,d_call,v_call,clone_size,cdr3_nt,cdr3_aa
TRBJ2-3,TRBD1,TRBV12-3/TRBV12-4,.,TGTGCCAGCAGTTTCCGGGACAGGTTCACAGATACGCAGTATTTT,CASSFRDRFTDTQYF
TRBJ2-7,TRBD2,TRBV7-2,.,TGTGCCAGCAGCTTACTAGCGGGAGAGTTCTACGAGCAGTACTTC,CASSLLAGEFYEQYF
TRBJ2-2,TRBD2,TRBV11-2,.,TGTGCCAGCAGCAGAGCTAGCGGGGTAATCGGGGAGCTGTTTTTT,CASSRASGVIGELFF
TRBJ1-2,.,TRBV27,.,TGTGCCAGCAGCCAGGGACCCTATGGCTACACCTTC,CASSQGPYGYTF
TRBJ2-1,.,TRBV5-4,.,TGTGCCAGCAGTGAAGGGGTTAGGAATGAGCAGTTCTTC,CASSEGVRNEQFF
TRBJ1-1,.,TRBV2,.,TGTGCCAGCGCGAGGGGCGATTGGGCTTTCTTT,CASARGDWAFF
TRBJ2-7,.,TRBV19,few,TGTGCCAGTAGTGCTGCCATGTATGAGGGACGCGAGCAGTACTTC,CASSAAMYEGREQYF
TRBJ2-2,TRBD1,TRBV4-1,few,TGCGCCAGCAGCCCCCAACCGGGGACAGGGATCACCGGGGAGCTGTTTTTT,CASSPQPGTGITGELFF
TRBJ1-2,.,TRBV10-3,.,TGTGCCATCAGTGAGTCTATGTTGTCGGTTTATGGCTACACCTTC,CAISESMLSVYGYTF
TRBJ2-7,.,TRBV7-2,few,TGTGCCAGCAGCTTGGGATCGGGGTCCGCGAGGTACTACGAGCAGTACTTC,CASSLGSGSARYYEQYF
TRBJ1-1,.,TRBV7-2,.,TGTGCCAGCAGCGTACACAGGGTCCGTAATCCGCACACTGAAGCTTTCTTT,CASSVHRVRNPHTEAFF
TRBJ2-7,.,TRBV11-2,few,TGTGCCAGCAGCTTAACCACAGCCACAGTGGGCTCCTACGAGCAGTACTTC,CASSLTTATVGSYEQYF
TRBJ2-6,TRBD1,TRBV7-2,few,TGTGCCATCAACCGGGACAGCGTCTCTGGGGCCAACGTCCTGACTTTC,CAINRDSVSGANVLTF
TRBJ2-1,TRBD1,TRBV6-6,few,TGTGCCAGCAGCGGGTCAGGGGGCACCGGGAATGAGCAGTTCTTC,CASSGSGGTGNEQFF
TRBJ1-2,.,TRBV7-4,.,TGTGCCAGCAGCTCCGGGGAGAGATATGGCTACACCTTC,CASSSGERYGYTF
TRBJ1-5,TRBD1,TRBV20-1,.,TGCAGTGCCAGGGGGCCGAGACAGGGTTATCAGCCCCAGCATTTT,CSARGPRQGYQPQHF
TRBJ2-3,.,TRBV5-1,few,TGCGCCAGCAGCTTTGGCCCTAGGCGGGGATCCACAGATACGCAGTATTTT,CASSFGPRRGSTDTQYF
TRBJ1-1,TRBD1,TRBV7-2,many,TGTGCCAGCAGCTCAGACAGGGAGACTGAAGCTTTCTTT,CASSSDRETEAFF
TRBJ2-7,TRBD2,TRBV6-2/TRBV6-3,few,TGTGCCAGCAGTTACTGGGAGGGCTCCGCCTACGAGCAGTACTTC,CASSYWEGSAYEQYF
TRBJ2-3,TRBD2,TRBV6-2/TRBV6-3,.,TGTGCCAGCCGGTCTGCGGGAGTAAGCACAGATACGCAGTATTTT,CASRSAGVSTDTQYF
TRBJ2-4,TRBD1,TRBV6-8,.,TGTGCCAGCAGCTCCTGGACAGGGACAATTGGGGACATTCAGTACTTC,CASSSWTGTIGDIQYF
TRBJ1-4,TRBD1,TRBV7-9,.,TGTGCCAGCAGCCGCCCCGGGGGGACCGGGACAGCAAAATATGAAAAACTGTTTTTT,CASSRPGGTGTAKYEKLFF
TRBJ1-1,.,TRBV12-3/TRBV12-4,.,TGTGCCAGCAGTTTCGGCCACTACAGTCAAGCTTTCTTT,CASSFGHYSQAFF
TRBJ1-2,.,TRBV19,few,TGTGCCAGTAGCAGGGAGGCCTTCTACTATGGCTACACCTTC,CASSREAFYYGYTF
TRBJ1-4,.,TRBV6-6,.,TGTGCCAGCATCGAGCGACAGGCAACTAATGAAAAACTGTTTTTT,CASIERQATNEKLFF
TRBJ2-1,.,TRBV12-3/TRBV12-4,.,TGTGCCAGCAGTTTAACACCGCCGGGTGAGCAGTTCTTC,CASSLTPPGEQFF
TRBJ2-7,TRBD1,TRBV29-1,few,TGCAGCGTTGGGACAGGGATCTACGAGCAGTACTTC,CSVGTGIYEQYF
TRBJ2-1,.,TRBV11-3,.,TGTGCCAGCAGCTTAGCCTTTTCCTACGATGAGCAGTTCTTC,CASSLAFSYDEQFF
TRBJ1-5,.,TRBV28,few,TGTGCCACCTCAGTGAATAGCAATCAGCCCCAGCATTTT,CATSVNSNQPQHF
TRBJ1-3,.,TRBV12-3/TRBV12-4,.,TGTGCCAGCAGTTTAGTGGGGGTGAGGATCGGAAACACCATATATTTT,CASSLVGVRIGNTIYF
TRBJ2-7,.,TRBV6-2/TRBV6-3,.,TGTGCCAGCAGTTACGGGGTTACCTACGAGCAGTACTTC,CASSYGVTYEQYF
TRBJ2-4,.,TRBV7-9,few,TGTGCCAGCAGCTTAGCAGGGTCCCTAGCCAAAAACATTCAGTACTTC,CASSLAGSLAKNIQYF
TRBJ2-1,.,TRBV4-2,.,TGTGCCAGCAGCCCGCCGGGGACCGCCAATGAGCAGTTCTTC,CASSPPGTANEQFF
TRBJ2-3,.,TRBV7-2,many,TGTGCCAGCAGCTTTAGGGCCACTTGGGGCAGTTCCCCCACAGATACGCAGTATTTT,CASSFRATWGSSPTDTQYF
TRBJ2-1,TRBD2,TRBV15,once,TGTGCCACCAGCAGCCTGACGGGGGGACGGCTCACCTACAATGAGCAGTTCTTC,CATSSLTGGRLTYNEQFF
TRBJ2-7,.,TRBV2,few,TGTGCCAGCTCCCCCGAGGCCCTCGTCTCCGAGCAGTACTTC,CASSPEALVSEQYF
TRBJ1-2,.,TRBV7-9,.,TGTGCCAGCAGCTTCGGCGATTCAGGTGGCTACACCTTC,CASSFGDSGGYTF
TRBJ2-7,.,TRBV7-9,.,TGTGCCAGCAGCAGTAGCGCGGCTTCCTACGAGCAGTACTTC,CASSSSAASYEQYF
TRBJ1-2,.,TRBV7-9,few,TGTGCCAGCAGCTTTACAGGGTACTATGGCTACACCTTC,CASSFTGYYGYTF
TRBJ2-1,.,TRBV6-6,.,TGTGCCAGCACCTCCTCCTCGGTGGTTGAGCAGTTCTTC,CASTSSSVVEQFF
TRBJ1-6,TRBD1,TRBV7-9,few,TGTGCCAGCAGTTTTGGGAGGACGGGACAGGTCGCTTCACCCCTCCACTTT,CASSFGRTGQVASPLHF
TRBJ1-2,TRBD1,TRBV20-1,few,TGCAGTGCTTGCCCGGACAGGGAGGAGGACTATGGCTACACCTTC,CSACPDREEDYGYTF
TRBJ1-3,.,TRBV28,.,TGTGCCAGCAGTTTGCTGTCCCTTGGAAACACCATATATTTT,CASSLLSLGNTIYF
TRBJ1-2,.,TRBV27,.,TGTGCCAGCAGTTTACGTCCGCCTAGCTATGGCTACACCTTC,CASSLRPPSYGYTF
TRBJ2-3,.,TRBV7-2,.,TGTGCCAGCAGCCCTGGGGTCACAGCAAGAGATACGCAGTATTTT,CASSPGVTARDTQYF
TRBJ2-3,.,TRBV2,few,TGTGCCAGCAGAACCGAGGGAGATACGCAGTATTTT,CASRTEGDTQYF
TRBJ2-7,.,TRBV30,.,TGTGCCTGGAGTGTAACTCGCTACGAGCAGTACTTC,CAWSVTRYEQYF
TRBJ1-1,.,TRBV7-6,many,TGTGCCAGCAGCTTACCGGGGAACACTGAAGCTTTCTTT,CASSLPGNTEAFF
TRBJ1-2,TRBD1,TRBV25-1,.,TGTGCCAGCAGTGAGTCGACAGGGCGGGACTATGGCTACACCTTC,CASSESTGRDYGYTF
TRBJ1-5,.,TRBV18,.,TGTGCCAGCTCACCAGGGGCCCCTCAGCCCCAGCATTTT,CASSPGAPQPQHF
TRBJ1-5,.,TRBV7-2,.,TGTGCCAGCAGCTTAGGTCGTTTGAGCAATCAGCCCCAGCATTTT,CASSLGRLSNQPQHF
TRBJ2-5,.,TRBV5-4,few,TGTGCCAGCAGCTTGCAGGGAGGGACCCAGTACTTC,CASSLQGGTQYF
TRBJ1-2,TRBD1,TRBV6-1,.,TGTGCCAGCAGAAAGGGACAGGGGGGAGGCTACACCTTC,CASRKGQGGGYTF
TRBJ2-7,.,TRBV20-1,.,TGCAGTGCTAGAGGACCTAGAGGGGGGACGTACGAGCAGTACTTC,CSARGPRGGTYEQYF
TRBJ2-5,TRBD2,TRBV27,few,TGTGCCAGCAGTTTTGCTAGCGGGAGGAACCAAGAGACCCAGTACTTC,CASSFASGRNQETQYF
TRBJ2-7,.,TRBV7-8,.,TGTGCCAGCAGTTCGAGCCGACTAGGAGTGAGAGAGCAGTACTTC,CASSSSRLGVREQYF
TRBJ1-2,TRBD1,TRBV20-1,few,TGCAGTGCTAGAGAGCCCGGGACAGGGAATGGCTACACCTTC,CSAREPGTGNGYTF